Listed below are T cell receptor beta chains from one sample, sequenced in a study of response to subunit inactivated influenza vaccine. TCRdb itself ran the RT-PCR reads through MiXCR, one entry per CDR3 protein. The sample holds about 570,000 distinct CDR3 sequences, approximately 10% seen once. These data also featured in a second study, about T cells expressing NK-cell markers.

The sequencing here drew on PBMCs from blood, taken on the day of vaccination. Receptors originate from a man aged 45-60 years who received an inactivated influenza vaccine. The CDR3 runs from the conserved cysteine through the conserved F or W. The order of the fields is D gene, V gene, clone size, J gene, CDR3 DNA, CDR3 protein. A D gene is named only where the DNA matches it firmly. The listing skips clone size in some rows; elsewhere it reads once, few, many or a size class.

>.|TRBV12-3/TRBV12-4|few|TRBJ1-2
TGTGCCAGCAGTTTGATTTTAAACATACGGTATGGCTACACCTTC
CASSLILNIRYGYTF
>TRBD2|TRBV4-2|.|TRBJ2-2
TGTGCCAGCAGCCAGGAGACTAGCGGGAGAGCCGGGGAGCTGTTTTTT
CASSQETSGRAGELFF
>.|TRBV7-3|few|TRBJ2-3
TGTGCCAGCAGCTTACTAGCAAATCGGGGAGATACGCAGTATTTT
CASSLLANRGDTQYF
>.|TRBV7-9|many|TRBJ2-7
TGTGCCAGCAGCTTAACAGGCGAGCAGTACTTC
CASSLTGEQYF
>TRBD2|TRBV6-1|.|TRBJ2-1
TGTGCCAGCATACAACTAGCGGGAGGTAATGAGCAGTTCTTC
CASIQLAGGNEQFF
>.|TRBV5-1|.|TRBJ1-1
TGCGCCAGCATGTCTGGGGGGAGGAACACTGAAGCTTTCTTT
CASMSGGRNTEAFF
>.|TRBV7-9|.|TRBJ2-1
TGTGCCAGCAGCTTCTCTGAGGAGCAGTTCTTC
CASSFSEEQFF
>.|TRBV19|.|TRBJ2-2
TGTGCCAGTAGTATCGGGGGGCAACTTAACACCGGGGAGCTGTTTTTT
CASSIGGQLNTGELFF
>.|TRBV6-5|few|TRBJ1-4
TGTGCCAGCAGTTACGCAGGGACAACTAATGAAAAACTGTTTTTT
CASSYAGTTNEKLFF
>TRBD2|TRBV2|.|TRBJ2-1
TGTGCCAGCGGGGCGGGGGTCTACAATGAGCAGTTCTTC
CASGAGVYNEQFF
>TRBD1|TRBV11-3|.|TRBJ2-7
TGTGCCAGCGTCCCCGCCGGGACAGGGGACGAGCAGTACTTC
CASVPAGTGDEQYF
>.|TRBV5-5|many|TRBJ1-2
TGTGCCAGCAGCCCAGGAGCAGCTATCCCAGCTAACTATGGCTACACCTTC
CASSPGAAIPANYGYTF
>TRBD1|TRBV9|.|TRBJ2-7
TGTGCCAGCAGTCCTCTCGGACAGGGAGGCTACGAGCAGTACTTC
CASSPLGQGGYEQYF
>.|TRBV11-2|.|TRBJ2-7
TGTGCCAGCAGCACACACTTGTCCGAGCAGTACTTC
CASSTHLSEQYF
>.|TRBV11-2|few|TRBJ2-7
TGTGCCAGCAGCTACACGCCGGCTGACGAGCAGTACTTC
CASSYTPADEQYF
>.|TRBV15|few|TRBJ1-2
TGTGCCACCAGCAGAGATCGATATGGCTACACCTTC
CATSRDRYGYTF
>TRBD1|TRBV5-1|.|TRBJ2-7
TGCGCCAGCAGCACGCCGGGACAGGGGGACGAGCAGTACTTC
CASSTPGQGDEQYF
>.|TRBV6-1|.|TRBJ1-4
TGTGCCAGCAGTGAATATAGTGCCCTAGGCGAAAAACTGTTTTTT
CASSEYSALGEKLFF
>TRBD1|TRBV12-3/TRBV12-4|.|TRBJ1-5
TGTGCCAGCAATCTAGGACAGGGGCAGCCCCAGCATTTT
CASNLGQGQPQHF
>TRBD2|TRBV11-1|.|TRBJ2-1
TGTGCCAGCAAGACTAGCGGCCACAATGAGCAGTTCTTC
CASKTSGHNEQFF
>TRBD1|TRBV20-1|few|TRBJ2-5
TGCAGTGCTCCCGAGCTCGACAGGGCCCAAGAGACCCAGTACTTC
CSAPELDRAQETQYF
>TRBD2|TRBV20-1|few|TRBJ2-1
TGCAGTGCTCGAAAGGGTAGCGGGAGTTACCGCTCCTACAATGAGCAGTTCTTC
CSARKGSGSYRSYNEQFF
>.|TRBV12-3/TRBV12-4|.|TRBJ2-1
TGTGCCAGCAGTTTGGGGGGGCAGGGCTTAAACAATGAGCAGTTCTTC
CASSLGGQGLNNEQFF
>.|TRBV12-3/TRBV12-4|few|TRBJ1-5
TGTGCCAGCAGTTTTGGAGGTTTTAGCAATCAGCCCCAGCATTTT
CASSFGGFSNQPQHF
>.|TRBV24-1|.|TRBJ2-1
TGTGCCACCAGTGATCCGAATAGCTCCTACAATGAGCAGTTCTTC
CATSDPNSSYNEQFF
>.|TRBV10-3|.|TRBJ2-6
TGTGCCTCCTCCAAGTCTAGCTGGGGGGCTGGGGCCAACGTCCTGACTTTC
CASSKSSWGAGANVLTF
>TRBD2|TRBV20-1|few|TRBJ2-3
TGCAGTGCTTTCCTCTGGACTAGCGGCGGGACAGATACGCAGTATTTT
CSAFLWTSGGTDTQYF
>.|TRBV5-6|few|TRBJ2-3
TGTGCCAGCAGCTTGGGTCGAGGGATAGCAGATACGCAGTATTTT
CASSLGRGIADTQYF
>.|TRBV12-3/TRBV12-4|many|TRBJ2-7
TGTGCCAGCAGTCCAGTGTTGCTCGAGCAGTACTTC
CASSPVLLEQYF
>.|TRBV5-5|few|TRBJ1-5
TGTGCCAGCAGCTTGGGCCCGTTAAATCAGCCCCAGCATTTT
CASSLGPLNQPQHF
>TRBD1|TRBV4-3|.|TRBJ2-7
TGCGCCAGCAGCCACGGACAGGGAGGCGAGCAGTACTTC
CASSHGQGGEQYF
>.|TRBV19|few|TRBJ2-2
TGTGCCAGCCAGCTGGGCGGGGAGCTGTTTTTT
CASQLGGELFF
>TRBD2|TRBV10-3|many|TRBJ2-1
TGTGCCATCAGACCCCCCACTAGCGTGAATGAGCAGTTCTTC
CAIRPPTSVNEQFF
>.|TRBV20-1|few|TRBJ1-5
TGCAGTGCTAGAGATAAAACAGGGTTCGATCAGCCCCAGCATTTT
CSARDKTGFDQPQHF
>TRBD1|TRBV2|few|TRBJ1-5
TGTGCCAGCAGTCCCCAGGGACAGGGATCCCAGCCCCAGCATTTT
CASSPQGQGSQPQHF
>TRBD1|TRBV5-1|.|TRBJ2-5
TGCGCAACCGGGACAGGGATGTCCGAGACCCAGTACTTC
CATGTGMSETQYF
>.|TRBV6-5|few|TRBJ2-7
TGTGCCAGCAGTTGGGGACAAGGAGTAGGCTACGAGCAGTACTTC
CASSWGQGVGYEQYF
>.|TRBV12-3/TRBV12-4|many|TRBJ1-4
TGTGCCAGCAGTTTAAGTCTACCTCCATCTTACTTT
CASSLSLPPSYF
>.|TRBV29-1|once|TRBJ2-1
TGCAGCGTTAAAGGAATAGCCCATCGAGGGAACAATGAGCAGTTCTTC
CSVKGIAHRGNNEQFF
>.|TRBV12-3/TRBV12-4|many|TRBJ1-1
TGTGCCAGCAGTTTAATGGTAGTGAACACTGAAGCTTTCTTT
CASSLMVVNTEAFF
>TRBD2|TRBV4-1|few|TRBJ2-1
TGCGCCAGCAGCCGCCCCATAGCGGGTCGCCCCTACAATGAGCAGTTCTTC
CASSRPIAGRPYNEQFF
>TRBD1|TRBV28|.|TRBJ2-3
TGTGGAATAAAAACGACAGGGGTAACAGATACGCAGTATTTT
CGIKTTGVTDTQYF
>TRBD1|TRBV9|many|TRBJ2-1
TGTGCCAGCAGCGTGGACAGGGGGCTGCAGTTCTTC
CASSVDRGLQFF
>.|TRBV2|.|TRBJ1-2
TGTGCCAGCGGGGAATACAGGAGAACTAACTATGGCTACACCTTC
CASGEYRRTNYGYTF
>TRBD1|TRBV28|.|TRBJ1-5
TGTGCCAGCACCCGGGACAGGTTGGGGCCTCAGCCCCAGCATTTT
CASTRDRLGPQPQHF
>TRBD1|TRBV7-9|few|TRBJ1-1
TGTGCCAGCAGCTTATTGCAGGGGGACACTGAAGCTTTCTTT
CASSLLQGDTEAFF
>.|TRBV5-6|few|TRBJ2-6
TGTGCCAGCAGCTGGGAGGGGGTTGCTGGGGCCAACGTCCTGACTTTC
CASSWEGVAGANVLTF
>.|TRBV24-1|few|TRBJ1-5
TGTGCCACCAGTGATTTCGCGGACAATCAGCCCCAGCATTTT
CATSDFADNQPQHF
>.|TRBV5-1|.|TRBJ1-1
TGCGCCAGGAGGGTCACAGGCATGAACACTGAAGCTTTCTTT
CARRVTGMNTEAFF
>.|TRBV4-2|.|TRBJ2-2
TGTGCCAGCAGCCAAGAGGGCGGCGCGAACACCGGGGAGCTGTTTTTT
CASSQEGGANTGELFF
>.|TRBV27|many|TRBJ2-7
TGTGCCAGCGCAGGGACACCAGCCTACGAGCAGTACTTC
CASAGTPAYEQYF
>TRBD1|TRBV5-1|many|TRBJ2-5
TGTGCCAGCAGTTTGGGACAGGGAGAGACCCAGTACTTC
CASSLGQGETQYF
>TRBD2|TRBV13|.|TRBJ2-5
TGTGCCAGCAGCTTAAAAGGTGGTAGCACTAGCGGGGAACAAGAGACCCAGTACTTC
CASSLKGGSTSGEQETQYF
>.|TRBV9|many|TRBJ2-2
TGTGCCAGCAGCGTTTCGGCCGGGGAGCTGTTTTTT
CASSVSAGELFF